A single T cell receptor (beta chain) is shown here with its context. This clonotype was found many times. This receptor's antigen is unknown. No quality values exist for individual bases; no much larger clone is one base distant. This sample is drawn from a study of spatial heterogeneity in lung cancer (dated by TCRdb to about 2019). Looking at the study overall: More beta-chain than alpha-chain transcripts were consistently detected, likely reflecting higher beta-chain transcript abundance. Nonsynonymous mutation counts, determined by whole-exome sequencing of tumor tissue, were related to features of the TCR repertoire. In the raw uncorrected reads, each unique combination of TCR and UMI appeared more than ten times on average. At surgery, both alpha and beta chains were TCR-sequenced in under 250 tumor regions, approximately 64 matched nontumor lung samples and some 58 PBMC samples. In tumor regions, TCR transcript counts showed a strong correlation with a T cell transcriptional module score from matched bulk RNA-seq. TCR alpha and beta repertoires were quantitatively compared across multiple tumor regions, matched nontumor lung and blood in non-small cell lung cancer.

In light of the paper, this sample's time point label describes: sample taken at primary tumor resection. Donors were 72 patients with early-stage, untreated non-small cell lung cancer from the lung TRACERx cohort. TCR sequencing used whole RNA extracted from tumor and nontumor lung tissue, or from cryopreserved PBMC samples, without cell sorting. Only patients for whom sufficient RNA was available from at least two tumor regions were selected for TCR sequencing. A lung pathologist reviewed the tumor and adjacent nontumor lung specimens before the specimens were selected. Library method: 5' RACE. The sequencer listed for this sample is NextSeq 500. In the TCR library protocol, a unique molecular identifier was attached to each TCR cDNA molecule so that PCR and sequencing errors could be corrected. As for the original processing: TCR identification, UMI-based error correction and CDR3 extraction were all carried out with Decombinator tools. Expanded TCRs were defined as those above a frequency of 2 per 1,000, corresponding to the top 1% of the tumor frequency distribution. Expanded tumor TCRs statistically deemed absent (corrected P<0.05) from at least one tumor region were classed as regional, and all other expanded tumor TCRs were classed as ubiquitous. Rényi diversity was computed with the R vegan package after subsampling each repertoire 100 times to 5,000 TCRs. CDR3 similarity networks were built from amino acid triplet string-kernel similarity, connecting CDR3s with pairwise similarity above 0.82. Clones were called with MiXCR by TCRdb after fastp trimmed the public reads at Q25, and only in-frame beta chains were retained. Entries are consolidated by CDR3 protein sequence, retaining the most common genes and DNA. What appears here as the V and J calls and clone size reflects TCRdb's work, not the paper's. This sample lists about 1,500 distinct CDR3 sequences; around 7% were detected once. Approximately 10% of the sample goes to the ten largest clones.

Broad study findings and their caveats: TCR-seq coverage of tumor T cells was estimated to be only approximately 7% for alpha chains and 11% to 15% for beta chains. The tumor nonsynonymous mutation count correlated with the number of expanded alpha and beta TCRs within the tumor. Additional single-cell paired TCR alpha and beta sequencing was considered necessary to confirm, at a functional level, the hypothesis that regional TCRs recognize regional mutations. Counts of ubiquitous and regional expanded TCRs were found to correlate with counts of ubiquitous and regional nonsynonymous mutations, respectively.

The germline V gene (reference sequence) supplies CDR1 DFQATT and CDR2 SNEGSKA. The CDR3, from cysteine to phenylalanine, totals 15 residues. Only the CDR3 DNA is retained, 45 bases long and in frame from the first base. Between the V and J ends, shortened by 0 bases and 5 bases respectively, the junction contains 14 bases. Sequencing was performed on lung tumor tissue, taken at surgery. This clonotype was sampled from a female donor with early-stage non-small cell lung cancer. The rearrangement combines TRBV20-1 with TRBJ2-4; a tentative D match to TRBD1 spans 6 bases. This receptor has the CDR3 CSARDPTGSQNIQYF. The base sequence is TGCAGTGCTAGAGATCCCACAGGGAGCCAAAACATTCAGTACTTC.